The present entry profiles one TCR beta chain with its context. This record comes from a study of blood T cell repertoires in COVID-19. Measured with immunoSEQ multiplex PCR; TCRdb has only the in-frame clones, and not every one. The data hold about 200,000 clones, with 80% to 90% observed a single time. The receptor was derived from a woman older than 75 with acute or convalescent COVID-19. Sequencing was done on a sample of peripheral blood.

This CDR3 is CASSLERTGGGYTF. CDR3 DNA: TGTGCCAGCAGCTTAGAACGGACAGGGGGAGGCTACACCTTC. The V and J genes are TRBV13 and TRBJ1-2; 10 nucleotides align to TRBD1. With V trimmed by 1 base and J by 8 bases, 4 bases remained unmatched. The CDR3 contains 14 residues. The germline V gene encodes CDR1 PRHDT and CDR2 FYEKMQ (reference sequence).